The clone carrying this TCR beta chain was seen only a few times. Its specificity is unknown. This entry is derived from a study of T cells after yellow fever vaccination. Study-level findings and limits: A small share of clonotypes appeared in both CD4 and CD8 compartments.

The CDR3 runs 16 residues. Germline CDR1 SGHTA, CDR2 FQGNSA. V lost 6 bases and J 0 bases, leaving 14 bases between the germline ends. UMIs and a universal primer site were added when TCR cDNA was made by 5'RACE template switching. TCRdb reanalysed the 5' RACE reads using MiXCR and keeps one entry per CDR3 protein. The repertoire holds around 600,000 distinct CDR3 sequences, with about 12% as singletons. V is TRBV7-2 and J is TRBJ2-2; the D gene is possibly TRBD1 (5 bases). The source is a man aged 30-40 years who received the YFV17D yellow fever vaccine. Here the sequenced sample was PBMCs, taken on the day of the yellow fever booster vaccination. In nucleotides, the CDR3 is TGTGCCAGCAGACCATCCAAGACAGCGAACACCGGGGAGCTGTTTTTT. Translating gives CASRPSKTANTGELFF.